This T cell receptor beta chain was identified in a study of cytomegalovirus exposure and HLA in healthy donors (dated by TCRdb to 2017 to 2019). Regarding the research as a whole: According to an earlier analysis of 587 of the donors, roughly 180 million T cells yielded 120 million or so unique TCR beta sequences and around 300 Gb of sequence data. Roughly 300 gigabases of sequencing data and tens of millions of unique TCR sequences were included in an early release covering roughly 600 HLA-typed donors. Among the roughly 400 genotyped donors, approximately 76% belonged to the genetic ancestry cluster associated with self-reported Caucasian donors. The aim of the study was to test whether cataloging public T cell receptors could identify signatures of past pathogen exposure. The T cell repertoires of about 700 subjects were profiled by immunosequencing and related to cytomegalovirus serostatus. Along with the roughly 670-subject first cohort, a separate validation cohort of approximately 110 different subjects was used. To predict cytomegalovirus infection status, the study combined high-throughput TCR immunosequencing, statistical association of individual TCRs with disease status, and machine learning. In a later analysis, previously published TCR beta repertoires from some 640 donors were re-analyzed and high-resolution HLA genotyping was added so that TCR occurrence patterns could be studied. The later analysis used no new phenotypic data to find candidate immune exposures, relying instead on TCR beta sequences and their occurrence across donors. To decide whether each TCR beta V gene segment behaved as functional or pseudogenic, an earlier analysis of approximately 600 of the donors relied on high-throughput TCR beta sequencing. Donor age, sex, ethnicity and CMV serostatus were collected together with the repertoire data. Genome-wide SNP genotypes for about 65% of the roughly 670 donors were used in a later genetic analysis, which treated that subset as a discovery cohort. All discovery cohort repertoires had been generated on a single sequencing platform. Class I and class II HLA loci were covered by the typing at four-digit resolution. The number of typed donors differed by locus: about 629-630 for A, B, C, DRB1 and DQB1; some 500 for DQA1; about 600 for DPA1; and about 450 for DPB1. Roughly five DR-DQ haplotypes were treated as single units for association and clustering because of strong linkage in the cohort. Among roughly 370 genotyped donors of the cohort, an average of 235,054 unique TCR beta nucleotide sequences were sequenced per donor, roughly 18% of them non-productive. The full study reports these points: Correlated functional status among segregating V segments might be attributable to linkage disequilibrium, but an unknown experimental factor could not be ruled out. While some public TCRs were present in many individuals, most TCR sequences turned up only very rarely across donors. The only immune exposure information available for the cohort was CMV serostatus. Assigning TCR associations to individual alleles was difficult when HLA alleles, especially DR and DQ, strongly co-occurred. HLA typing was unavailable for some donors at each locus, so association tests used only the typed subset. A later analysis associated 15,000 to 20,000 TCR beta sequences with specific HLA alleles at a false discovery rate of 0.05. The study gave a list of some 150 TCR beta chains associated with cytomegalovirus. A further reported finding was that TCR beta sequences accurately predicted the HLA-A and HLA-B alleles for most subjects in the first cohort. Compared with equally common non-associated chains, HLA-associated TCR beta chains in a later analysis were more clonally expanded and had lower generation probabilities. In both the original and validation cohorts, the classifier was reported to diagnose cytomegalovirus status with high specificity and sensitivity. In vitro tests confirmed that a few of the cytomegalovirus-associated TCR beta chains recognize cytomegalovirus antigens. This cohort had only TCR beta chains sequenced, and the lack of alpha or paired-chain data limited which features could be detected. The authors suggested that the approach could potentially be extended to other disease states and immunological phenotypes. In an earlier analysis of some 500 of the donors, most TCR beta V segments were observed in productive rearrangements about 87% or about 30% of the time, broadly matching IMGT annotations. Sequencing depth was assumed to be roughly uniform across donors in the presence/absence analyses, though that assumption may not hold. Over 15 rarely observed V segments, including chromosome 9 orphons, were excluded from the earlier analysis of a few hundred of the donors because counts were too low. In a later analysis, TCR association rates were found to vary across HLA loci, with the most associated TCRs seen for DRB1 alleles and the fewest for HLA-C alleles. A cluster of highly shared sequence variants was judged likely to represent a technical artifact of the sequencing pipeline. A later analysis reported that several top co-occurrence clusters appeared linked to parvovirus B19, influenza, CMV and Epstein-Barr virus. In a later genetic analysis, a missense DCLRE1C variant was associated with V-gene and J-gene trimming of TCR beta chains, and the association was replicated in an independent cohort. Some IMGT-functional V segments, including TRBV6-2 and TRBV6-3, could not be distinguished by the 87-base-pair reads and were therefore excluded. Compared with the roughly 670-donor mean, donors in an Asian-associated ancestry cluster had fewer N-insertions in productive TCRs, according to a later genetic analysis. According to a later analysis, most CMV-associated TCR beta chains appeared to be HLA-restricted, and the HLA associations seemed to be driven largely by CMV exposure.

V is shortened by 5 bases, J by 0 bases, and the region joining them spans 14 bases. Reading the germline V gene (reference sequence) gives CDR1 LNHDA and CDR2 SQIVND. There are 16 amino acids in the CDR3, from cysteine to phenylalanine inclusive. Only the CDR3 DNA stays, 48 bases, in frame from base 1. In total, fewer than 750 healthy bone marrow donors made up the cohort. At the time of sampling, every cohort member was nominally healthy, though immune exposures that went unrecorded were likely present. The donor was CMV seronegative and belonged to the group of 350 to 400 seronegative cohort members. Every donor gave a peripheral blood sample, and the peripheral blood mononuclear cells from that sample were used for TCR beta sequencing. Genomic DNA was extracted from the blood cell samples with the Qiagen DNeasy Blood Extraction Kit. The library was produced with the immunoSEQ multiplex PCR assay. For the multiplex PCR, a mixture combining 60 forward primers for TCR Vbeta segments and 13 reverse primers for TCR Jbeta segments was used. The CDR3 region of rearranged TCR beta genes was amplified from genomic DNA by a multiplex PCR assay. The amplified TCR beta libraries were sequenced on the Illumina HiSeq System as 87-base-pair reads. As for the original processing: A later analysis tallied tens of millions of unique TCR beta chains across the 640 or so repertoires, and around 10 million of those chains were shared by two or more donors. A nearest-neighbor algorithm error-corrected the raw reads and collapsed the reads into unique sequences, merging closely related sequences to remove PCR and sequencing errors. To assign V, D and J gene segments, CDR3 sequences were aligned to IMGT reference sequences. For a sequence to be retained, a match of at least six nucleotides to both a V gene segment and a J gene segment was required. A rearrangement was called productive if the CDR3 had no stop codons and remained in frame with V and J, and every other rearrangement was called non-productive. CDR3 was defined according to IMGT convention as the region running from the second conserved V-encoded cysteine to the conserved J-encoded phenylalanine. In an earlier analysis of some 550 of the donors, sequences lacking an unambiguous match to a single V gene segment were excluded. In an earlier analysis of 450 to 750 of the donors, a V segment was called functional when productive rearrangements were above 56.7%, and segregating when the standard deviation between donors exceeded 5%. A statistical classification framework was developed to diagnose cytomegalovirus status using the catalog of TCR beta chain sequences. In a later analysis, V and J genes were assigned by comparing TCR nucleotide sequences against IMGT/GENE-DB human TR gene sequences. A later analysis assigned CDR3 sequences and most-parsimonious VDJ recombination scenarios with the TCRdist pipeline. In a later analysis, every TCR beta chain was defined by the combination of its CDR3 amino acid sequence and its V-gene family, and reads without a unique V-gene family were dropped. As a way to deal with suspected cross-contamination and a sequencing artifact, a later analysis dropped roughly 600 nucleotide sequences that were highly shared and had low generation probability. A later analysis calculated a clonal expansion index for each public chain from normalized within-repertoire ranks of inferred template counts. In a later analysis, generation probabilities were computed using a VDJ recombination model fitted to out-of-frame rearrangements, and the results were checked against IGoR. A later analysis scored TCR-TCR, TCR-HLA and TCR-CMV co-occurrence with hypergeometric tests, applying a repertoire-size bias correction to TCR pairs. To estimate false discovery rates, a later analysis permuted the HLA or CMV assignments 20 times. In a later analysis, co-occurring TCRs were grouped using DBSCAN, and TCRdist sequence similarity was added for clustering within HLA-allele-positive subsets. For co-occurrence clustering, repertoires with fewer than 30,000 or more than 120,000 public chains were excluded, along with 4 to 6 repertoires with anomalous nucleotide sharing. TCRdb re-hosts the immuneACCESS table, in-frame sequences only. Its copies lack some clones; in the studies checked, an unresolved V gene accounts for under half of them, and the cause for the rest is not known. The V and J calls and clone size were taken over from that table, and D and trimming were inferred from the DNA. The sample table holds about 150,000 clones. The ten top clones hold 1.5% to 2% of the sample.

On this clone: Its cognate antigen has yet to be identified.

What was sequenced was PBMCs. This clonotype was sampled from a woman in her 50s in good health and CMV-seronegative. The chain is encoded by TRBV19 joined to TRBJ1-5, with TRBD1 perhaps the D gene, on 6 matching bases. The nucleotides read TGTGCCAGTAGTCTCCGGGACACTTATAGCAATCAGCCCCAGCATTTT. It translates as CASSLRDTYSNQPQHF.